The 11 T cell receptor beta chains given below trace back to one sample, sequenced in a study of T cell responses to AZD1222 COVID-19 vaccine. Some clones are missing from TCRdb's copy, which holds only in-frame ones; the method was immunoSEQ multiplex PCR. The sample has 120,000 to 150,000 clones, more than 70% seen once. The sequences come from peripheral blood, collected on day 0 of AZD1222 vaccination. The receptors derive from an adult in good health.

V and J are TRBV10-3 and TRBJ2-7, with a tentative D call TRBD2 (7 bases). V dropped 7 bases and J dropped 0 bases, with 13 bases sitting between them. The CDR3 contains 14 residues. Germline CDR1 reads ENHRY; CDR2 reads SYGVKD. CDR3 coding DNA: TGTGCCATCACAGAGGGGGGGCGCTCCTACGAGCAGTACTTC. Translation: CAITEGGRSYEQYF.

The chain carries TRBV5-1 and TRBJ1-2; 8 bases are a match to TRBD1. The CDR3 totals 13 residues. Germline V gene sequence: CDR1 SGHRS, CDR2 YFSETQ. V was pared by 4 bases and J by 7 bases, with 6 bases of the junction left unmatched. The CDR3, as DNA: TGCGCCAGCAGCATGCCAGGGGGCTCTGGCTACACCTTC. Protein sequence: CASSMPGGSGYTF.

The chain uses TRBV19 and TRBJ1-1; 10 positions agree with TRBD1. This CDR3 spans 17 amino acids. Germline loops: CDR1 LNHDA, CDR2 SQIVND (reference sequence). V lost 5 bases and J lost 5; bases outside the gene matches: 14. CDR3 nucleotides: TGTGCCAGTAGTTTACCCCGACAGGGGGCCCTCACAACTGAAGCTTTCTTT. Translating it yields CASSLPRQGALTTEAFF. The full variable domain, in which reference TRBV19 and TRBJ1-1 provide the parts outside the CDR3, is DGGITQSPKYLFRKEGQNVTLSCEQNLNHDAMYWYRQDPGQGLRLIYYSQIVNDFQKGDIAEGYSVSREKKESFPLTVTSAQKNPTAFYLCASSLPRQGALTTEAFFGQGTRLTVV.

CDR3: CASSLRGGGTEAFF. The CDR3 bases are TGTGCCAGCAGTTTAAGGGGAGGTGGCACTGAAGCTTTCTTT. The rearrangement uses TRBV27 and TRBJ1-1; TRBD1 is a possible D gene (5 bases). Trimming stripped 2 bases from V and 4 bases from J, with 11 bases between. Per the germline V gene, CDR1 is MNHEY and CDR2 is SMNVEV (reference sequence). The CDR3 has 14 residues.

This chain uses TRBV11-1 with TRBJ2-6; D not resolved. From germline, CDR1 is SGHAT and CDR2 FQDESV (reference sequence). The V and J ends lost 1 base and 0 bases respectively, with 7 bases between them. The CDR3 has 16 residues. DNA for the CDR3: TGTGCCAGCAGCTTAGGGCCACTCTCTGGGGCCAACGTCCTGACTTTC. Protein: CASSLGPLSGANVLTF.

Concerning this clone: In the same sample, other DNA sequences code for this CDR3. This sequence joins TRBV9 and TRBJ2-7; D not certain. The germline V gene has CDR1 SGDLS and CDR2 YYNGEE. The CDR3 runs 13 residues. Trimming shortened V by 0 bases and J by 0 bases, and 4 bases separated the two germline ends. The CDR3 sequence: CASSVGPSYEQYF. The CDR3 region has the DNA TGTGCCAGCAGCGTAGGCCCCTCCTACGAGCAGTACTTC.

The chain links TRBV7-8 to TRBJ1-1; D is unresolved. The CDR3 is made up of 16 amino acids. Germline V gene lookup returns CDR1 SGHVS and CDR2 FQNEAQ. Trimming cost V 2 bases and J 4 bases, with 17 bases left between them. The CDR3 loop reads CASSLRQSRLGTEAFF. The CDR3 nucleotides are TGTGCCAGCAGCTTACGGCAGTCACGGTTGGGCACTGAAGCTTTCTTT. The full variable domain, rest sourced from reference TRBV7-8 and TRBJ1-1, is GAGVSQSPRYKVAKRGQDVALRCDPISGHVSLFWYQQALGQGPEFLTYFQNEAQLDKSGLPSDRFFAERPEGSVSTLKIQRTQQEDSAVYLCASSLRQSRLGTEAFFGQGTRLTVV.

This sequence joins TRBV7-8 and TRBJ1-1, with D perhaps TRBD1 (6 bases). This CDR3 is built from 15 residues. The V and J ends lost 2 bases and 0 bases respectively, with 10 bases between them. CDR1 is SGHVS and CDR2 is FQNEAQ in the germline V gene. CDR3 sequence: CASSLRDTMNTEAFF. CDR3 nucleotides: TGTGCCAGCAGCTTACGGGACACTATGAACACTGAAGCTTTCTTT.

This sequence joins TRBV7-2 and TRBJ2-7; 7 bases align to TRBD1. After removal of 1 base from V and 0 bases from J, the junction contained 6 bases not matched to a gene. Germline values: CDR1 SGHTA, CDR2 FQGNSA. The CDR3 has 16 residues. CDR3 region: CASSLGSAGGSYEQYF. For the CDR3, the DNA is TGTGCCAGCAGCTTAGGGTCGGCAGGGGGCTCCTACGAGCAGTACTTC. Full variable domain (remainder filled in from reference TRBV7-2 and TRBJ2-7): GAGVSQSPSNKVTEKGKDVELRCDPISGHTALYWYRQSLGQGLEFLIYFQGNSAPDKSGLPSDRFSAERTGGSVSTLTIQRTQQEDSAVYLCASSLGSAGGSYEQYFGPGTRLTVT.

This sequence joins TRBV5-1 and TRBJ2-7; weak D call: TRBD2 (6 bases). The CDR3 covers 14 residues. Germline V gene sequence: CDR1 SGHRS, CDR2 YFSETQ. Trimming removed 0 bases from V and 6 bases from J, with 13 bases in between. As DNA, the CDR3 is TGCGCCAGCAGCTTGGCCGGGGGTGGGCGCGAGCAGTACTTC. This codes for CASSLAGGGREQYF.

Here the CDR3 DNA reads TGTGCCACCAGTGACCCCGGACAGGGGGACTATGGCTACACCTTC. It encodes CATSDPGQGDYGYTF. The chain uses TRBV24-1 and TRBJ1-2; the match to TRBD1 covers 10 bases. V lost 4 bases, J lost 3 bases, and 4 bases stayed unmatched. This CDR3 region has 15 residues. Germline V gives CDR1 KGHDR, CDR2 SFDVKD.